The 28 T cell receptor beta chains given below trace back to one sample, sequenced in a study of blood T cell repertoires in COVID-19. The table came from immunoSEQ multiplex PCR; TCRdb's copy has only in-frame clones and leaves some out. Here the sample spans a few hundred thousand clones, over 80% being singletons. Sequences were obtained from PBMCs or T cells enriched from blood (not recorded which). All receptors come from a human donor in a cohort exposed to, infected with or recovered from COVID-19 (not recorded which). The donor label of this sample is uncertain.

The chain couples TRBV4-1 to TRBJ1-3, with D perhaps TRBD1 (6 bases). The V end was cut by 5 bases, the J end by 2 bases, with 16 bases between. The CDR3 has 16 residues. Germline V gene sequence: CDR1 MGHRA, CDR2 YSYEKL. CDR3 region: CASSYSAGTTGNTIYF. CDR3 nucleotides: TGCGCCAGCAGCTACTCCGCCGGGACAACTGGAAACACCATATATTTT.

The chain combines TRBV14 with TRBJ1-2; D is possibly TRBD1 (6 bases). Trimming stripped 1 base from V and 5 bases from J, with 23 bases between. This CDR3 region has 18 residues. CDR1 is SGHDN, CDR2 FVKESK, per germline. This CDR3 is CASSQGGSGPDRQYGYTF. The DNA of the CDR3 is TGTGCCAGCAGCCAAGGGGGAAGTGGTCCGGACAGACAATATGGCTACACCTTC. The full variable domain, with the rest looked up from reference TRBV14 and TRBJ1-2, is EAGVTQFPSHSVIEKGQTVTLRCDPISGHDNLYWYRRVMGKEIKFLLHFVKESKQDESGMPNNRFLAERTGGTYSTLKVQPAELEDSGVYFCASSQGGSGPDRQYGYTFGSGTRLTVV.

The chain employs TRBV10-3 and TRBJ2-5; possibly TRBD2 for D (7 bases). Trimming removed 11 bases from V and 5 bases from J, with 15 bases in between. This CDR3 spans 12 amino acids. CDR1 and CDR2 (germline): ENHRY, SYGVKD. The CDR3 DNA follows: TGTGCCTCGGGGGGCGGGGCTGAGACCCAGTACTTC. As protein: CASGGGAETQYF.

The chain couples TRBV4-1 to TRBJ1-5, with 7 bases matching TRBD1. With 1 base clipped from V and 1 base from J, the junction kept 7 bases outside the gene matches. The CDR3 loop spans 17 amino acids. Germline V gene lookup returns CDR1 MGHRA and CDR2 YSYEKL. The CDR3 region has the DNA TGCGCCAGCAGCCAAGGGACAGGAAAGGGGAGCAATCAGCCCCAGCATTTT. It yields the protein CASSQGTGKGSNQPQHF.

The chain links TRBV19 to TRBJ1-3; 7 positions match TRBD1. Per the germline V gene, CDR1 is LNHDA and CDR2 is SQIVND (reference sequence). V shed 4 bases, J shed 2 bases, and the junction held 2 bases outside the gene matches. The CDR3 extends over 14 amino acids. This CDR3 reads CASSKTGPGNTIYF. CDR3 DNA sequence: TGTGCCAGTAGTAAGACAGGGCCTGGAAACACCATATATTTT. The variable domain in full, with the rest retrieved from reference TRBV19 and TRBJ1-3, is DGGITQSPKYLFRKEGQNVTLSCEQNLNHDAMYWYRQDPGQGLRLIYYSQIVNDFQKGDIAEGYSVSREKKESFPLTVTSAQKNPTAFYLCASSKTGPGNTIYFGEGSWLTVV.

V is TRBV30 and J is TRBJ1-2; D is possibly TRBD1 (5 bases). Germline CDR1 is GTSNPN and CDR2 is SVGIG (reference sequence). Trimming took off 5 bases at V and 7 bases at J, with 8 bases between the two ends. CDR3 length equals 10 residues. CDR3 sequence (DNA): TGTGCCTGGGGGACTTCTGGCTACACCTTC. Translating it yields CAWGTSGYTF.

V is TRBV30 and J is TRBJ2-7; D may be TRBD2 (7 bases). This CDR3 is built from 12 residues. Germline CDR1 reads GTSNPN; CDR2 reads SVGIG (reference sequence). CDR3 sequence (DNA): TGTGCTTGGGGAGGGGGGGCCTACGAGCAGTACTTC. Its protein is CAWGGGAYEQYF.

This chain links TRBV10-3 with TRBJ1-5, with 7 bases aligning to TRBD1. J was trimmed by 2 bases and V by 2 bases; bases with no gene match: 6. This CDR3 contains 16 residues. Germline lookup yields CDR1 ENHRY and CDR2 SYGVKD. This CDR3 is CAISEAGGFGNQPQHF. The CDR3 DNA reads TGTGCCATCAGTGAGGCAGGGGGATTCGGCAATCAGCCCCAGCATTTT.

The chain carries TRBV7-9 and TRBJ1-2; 8 nucleotides match TRBD1. The CDR3 runs 15 residues. V lost 5 bases, J lost 8 bases, and 13 bases stayed unmatched. Germline loops: CDR1 SEHNR, CDR2 FQNEAQ (reference sequence). CDR3 sequence reads: CASSPIYQGAEGYTF. CDR3 DNA sequence: TGTGCCAGCAGCCCGATATACCAGGGGGCGGAGGGCTACACCTTC.

V usage is TRBV6-4 and J usage is TRBJ2-1; no firm D call. Germline CDR1 reads MRHNA; CDR2 reads SNTAGT. The V end was cut by 0 bases, the J end by 0 bases, with 15 bases between. The CDR3 has 18 residues. The CDR3 DNA is TGTGCCAGCAGTGACTCTCCCGCCGCTAGTAGCTCCTACAATGAGCAGTTCTTC. Residues: CASSDSPAASSSYNEQFF.

This clone was seen only once. The chain is built from TRBV4-3 and TRBJ2-3, with 8 bases aligning to TRBD1. Germline values: CDR1 LGHNA, CDR2 YSLEER. V lost 3 bases and J lost 4; bases outside the gene matches: 6. CDR3 length equals 15 residues. Here the CDR3 reads CASSQGTGWSDTQYF. In nucleotides, the CDR3 is TGCGCCAGCAGCCAGGGGACAGGATGGTCAGATACGCAGTATTTT.

The chain recombines TRBV5-1 with TRBJ2-3; 9 nucleotides match TRBD2. Per germline, CDR1 SGHRS and CDR2 YFSETQ. The ends lost 2 bases at V and 6 bases at J; junction bases unmatched: 10. The CDR3 is made up of 16 amino acids. For the CDR3, the DNA is TGCGCCAGCAGCTTCGCGGGGGGGCTGGAGGCGGATACGCAGTATTTT. It codes for CASSFAGGLEADTQYF.

The genes are TRBV4-3 and TRBJ2-5, with 10 bases that match TRBD2. This CDR3 spans 17 amino acids. V lost 2 bases and J lost 4; bases outside the gene matches: 10. Germline V gene data show CDR1 as LGHNA and CDR2 as YSLEER. The CDR3 loop reads CASSQIGAGGRRETQYF. In DNA form, the CDR3 reads TGCGCCAGCAGCCAAATAGGAGCGGGGGGGCGTCGAGAGACCCAGTACTTC.

V is TRBV19 and J is TRBJ2-7, with a possible D match to TRBD1 (6 bases). Germline assignment: CDR1 LNHDA and CDR2 SQIVND (reference sequence). The CDR3 has 13 residues. Trimming took off 4 bases at V and 1 base at J, with 8 bases between the two ends. The CDR3, as DNA: TGTGCCAGTAGTACCGACAGGTCCTACGAGCAGTACTTC. Translating gives CASSTDRSYEQYF.

V is TRBV21-1 and J is TRBJ2-3; TRBD1 is the table's D call and was not checked against the DNA. TRBV21-1 is a recognized pseudogene. The CDR3 length is 15 residues. DNA of the CDR3: TGTGCCAGCAGCAGTCGGGACAGACCTACAGATACGCAGTATTTT. The encoded protein is CASSSRDRPTDTQYF.

The V call is TRBV15, the J call TRBJ2-3, with TRBD1 identical over 7 bases. Germline-derived CDR1 and CDR2 are LNHNV and YYDKDF (reference sequence). The CDR3 totals 14 residues. Trimming took 2 bases from V and 9 from J; bases not matched to a gene: 8. The CDR3 here is CATSRSRGGSTQYF. As DNA, the CDR3 is TGTGCCACCAGCAGAAGCCGAGGGGGCTCAACGCAGTATTTT.

This clone occurred once. The chain recombines TRBV12-3 or TRBV12-4 with TRBJ2-3; perhaps TRBD2 as D (6 bases). Trimming took 4 bases from V and 4 from J, leaving 9 bases between them. This CDR3 comprises 13 residues. CDR3 sequence reads: CASSSTGADTQYF. The CDR3 DNA sequence: TGTGCCAGCAGTTCCACGGGGGCAGATACGCAGTATTTT.

The sample holds one count of this clone. This chain links TRBV19 with TRBJ2-7, with D unresolved. Germline CDR1 is LNHDA and CDR2 is SQIVND (reference sequence). Trimming removed 5 bases at V and 4 bases at J, with 15 bases between. The CDR3 sequence is 14 residues long. The CDR3 coding sequence is TGTGCCAGTAGTCCCGGTCCTTCCCCTTACGAGCAGTACTTC. It encodes CASSPGPSPYEQYF.

The J gene is TRBJ2-3, the V gene TRBV24-1; possible D gene TRBD2, 7 bases. V was shortened by 5 bases and J by 8 bases, with 10 bases between the two germline ends. This CDR3 region has 12 residues. Germline assignment: CDR1 KGHDR and CDR2 SFDVKD. The CDR3 nucleotides read TGTGCCACCAGTGGCGGGGGCGGTACGCAGTATTTT. It yields the protein CATSGGGGTQYF.

This sequence joins TRBV2 and TRBJ2-1, with D tentatively TRBD2 (5 bases). CDR3 length: 12 residues. Trimming left V 4 bases short and J 7 bases short, with 8 bases between. In germline, CDR1 is SNHLY, CDR2 FYNNEI. CDR3 protein: CASSGPGNEQFF. The CDR3 DNA sequence: TGTGCCAGCAGTGGACCGGGAAATGAGCAGTTCTTC.

The rearrangement uses TRBV19 and TRBJ1-1, with D possibly being TRBD1 (6 bases). CDR3 length equals 12 residues. CDR1 LNHDA and CDR2 SQIVND come from the germline V gene (reference sequence). Trimming removed 6 bases from V and 11 bases from J, with 16 bases in between. This CDR3 is CASSTSRGGAFF. DNA of the CDR3: TGTGCCAGTAGCACCTCCCGGGGGGGCGCTTTCTTT.

This chain links TRBV2 with TRBJ1-4; D is undetermined. CDR3 size: 15 residues. V was clipped by 0 bases and J by 4 bases, with 9 bases between them. The germline CDR1 and CDR2 sequences are SNHLY and FYNNEI. The CDR3: CASSEARHINEKLFF. The CDR3 bases are TGTGCCAGCAGTGAAGCGCGGCACATTAATGAAAAACTGTTTTTT.

This chain uses TRBV30 with TRBJ2-2; tentatively, D is TRBD2 (6 bases). The CDR3 totals 15 residues. Per germline, CDR1 GTSNPN and CDR2 SVGIG (reference sequence). Trimming cost V 5 bases and J 5 bases, with 18 bases left between them. As DNA, the CDR3 is TGTGCCTGGGCCTCGGGAGAAACGAGGACCGGGGAGCTGTTTTTT. Protein: CAWASGETRTGELFF.

With regard to this clone: Other DNA sequences in this specimen translate into the identical CDR3. The chain carries TRBV19 and TRBJ1-5; the match to TRBD1 covers 7 bases. Germline-derived CDR1 and CDR2 are LNHDA and SQIVND (reference sequence). The ends lost 4 bases at V and 7 bases at J; junction bases unmatched: 10. CDR3 size: 15 residues. The DNA of the CDR3 is TGTGCCAGTAGTACTAGGACAGGCGGCGGCCAGCCCCAGCATTTT. Amino acids: CASSTRTGGGQPQHF. The variable domain in full, completed from reference TRBV19 and TRBJ1-5, reads DGGITQSPKYLFRKEGQNVTLSCEQNLNHDAMYWYRQDPGQGLRLIYYSQIVNDFQKGDIAEGYSVSREKKESFPLTVTSAQKNPTAFYLCASSTRTGGGQPQHFGDGTRLSIL.

The V and J genes are TRBV3-1 (or the pseudogene TRBV3-2) and TRBJ1-2, with D tentatively TRBD1 (6 bases). The germline gives CDR1 LGHDT, CDR2 YNNKEL (reference sequence). The CDR3 extends over 14 amino acids. The germline V and J ends were trimmed by 6 bases and 7 bases, with 18 bases remaining between them. DNA for the CDR3: TGTGCCAGCAGAGGGAAGGGGGGGATTGGTGGCTACACCTTC. It is translated as CASRGKGGIGGYTF.

The rearrangement uses TRBV21-1 and TRBJ2-7; the table's D call of TRBD1 was not tested on the DNA. TRBV21-1 is a pseudogene. There are 13 residues in the CDR3. CDR3 DNA sequence: TGTGCCAGCAGCCGACAGGGTAGGAACGAGCAGTACTTC. Encoded protein: CASSRQGRNEQYF.

The V and J genes are TRBV7-2 and TRBJ2-5; 9 bases are a match to TRBD2. Germline values: CDR1 SGHTA, CDR2 FQGNSA. With 0 bases clipped from V and 5 bases from J, the junction kept 16 bases outside the gene matches. This CDR3 is 19 amino acids long. CDR3 region: CASSLAAQRGVKFGETQYF. DNA for the CDR3: TGTGCCAGCAGCTTAGCAGCTCAGCGGGGGGTGAAGTTTGGGGAGACCCAGTACTTC.

V gene TRBV3-1 (or the pseudogene TRBV3-2) combines with J gene TRBJ2-1; 11 nucleotides align to TRBD2. Germline-derived CDR1 and CDR2 are LGHDT and YNNKEL (reference sequence). The CDR3 consists of 15 residues. Trimming at V came to 6 bases and at J to 2 bases, leaving 3 bases not matched to a gene. This chain's CDR3 is CASSLAGGTYNEQFF. The DNA of the CDR3 is TGTGCCAGCAGTCTAGCGGGGGGAACCTACAATGAGCAGTTCTTC.